This T cell receptor (beta chain) was found in a study of early T cells in non-severe SARS-CoV-2 infection. Overall study context: Sequencing targeted bulk RNA from unsorted whole blood, leaving chains unpaired.

MiXCR, run by TCRdb on the 5' RACE reads, gives a single entry per CDR3 protein. The data show about 69,000 distinct CDR3 sequences, about 9% seen once. The CDR3 length is 12 residues. Trimming stripped 5 bases from V and 4 bases from J, with 5 bases between. Germline V gene sequence: CDR1 SGHVS, CDR2 FQNEAQ. This clonotype was observed a handful of times. Sequencing used whole blood. This clonotype was obtained from an adult who was a healthcare worker with PCR-confirmed SARS-CoV-2 infection or an uninfected control (not recorded which). This rearrangement joins TRBV7-8 to TRBJ1-4, with D uncertain. CDR3 loop: CASSRLNEKLFF. CDR3 in DNA: TGTGCCAGCAGCCGTCTTAATGAAAAACTGTTTTTT.